Detailed here is one T cell receptor (beta chain). Its antigen is unidentified. The data belong to a study of radiotherapy plus CTLA-4 blockade in lung cancer. Study in general: Overall, 18% of patients showed an objective response, while 31% attained disease control. General observations from the study: The best prediction of response reportedly came from early blood T cell clone dynamics, with interferon-beta.

Profiled with immunoSEQ multiplex PCR; TCRdb holds only in-frame clones, not every one. The sample includes tens of thousands of clones, approximately 77% of them seen just once. J gave up 4 bases and V 1 base, and 5 bases lay outside the gene matches. This CDR3 is built from 16 residues. Germline lookup yields CDR1 SGHTA and CDR2 FQGNSA. The sequence was collected from a human donor with non-small cell lung cancer that progressed on radiotherapy plus ipilimumab. The sample here was peripheral blood, taken from a patient treated with radiotherapy plus ipilimumab. V is TRBV7-2 and J is TRBJ2-3; 10 positions match TRBD2. The CDR3: CASSLGLAGGADTQYF. Here the CDR3 DNA reads TGTGCCAGCAGCTTAGGGTTAGCGGGAGGCGCAGATACGCAGTATTTT.